A single sample is the source of the 19 T cell receptor beta chains below, sequenced in a study of T cells in Graves' hyperthyroidism and ophthalmopathy. The investigators amplified TCR beta CDR3 regions from RNA transcripts. HTBI primers were the set used in a first-round RT-PCR of the TCR CDR3. From the multiplex PCR reads, TCRdb called clonotypes with MiXCR, one entry per CDR3 protein. The table lists roughly 160,000 distinct CDR3 sequences, less than 10% of them singletons. Sequencing used blood. Receptor source: a woman aged 18-29 years with Graves' hyperthyroidism that later progressed to Graves' ophthalmopathy.

V gene TRBV5-8 combines with J gene TRBJ1-2; D gene uncertain. V shed 4 bases and J shed 5 bases, with 12 bases lying between them. Germline V gives CDR1 SGHTS, CDR2 YDEGEE. CDR3 length: 13 amino acids. This CDR3 is CASSRWTDYGYTF. The CDR3 DNA follows: TGTGCCAGCAGCCGATGGACTGATTATGGCTACACCTTC.

This clonotype has ten or more counts. The chain couples TRBV28 to TRBJ2-2; 7 bases are shared with TRBD2. Trimming at V came to 1 base and at J to 3 bases, leaving 5 bases not matched to a gene. The CDR3 runs to 16 residues. The germline V gene encodes CDR1 MDHEN and CDR2 SYDVKM. CDR3 in amino acids: CASSLSTGGYTGELFF. The CDR3, as DNA: TGTGCCAGCAGTTTATCGACGGGGGGTTACACCGGGGAGCTGTTTTTT.

This clonotype was counted many times. CDR3 residues: CASSPTESSMTQPQHF. The CDR3 coding sequence is TGTGCCAGCTCACCAACGGAGAGCAGCATGACACAGCCCCAGCATTTT. The chain links TRBV18 to TRBJ1-5; D call uncertain. The V end was cut by 2 bases, the J end by 7 bases, with 18 bases between. The germline gives CDR1 KGHSH, CDR2 LQKENI. The CDR3 sequence is 16 residues long. Full variable domain (remainder filled in from reference TRBV18 and TRBJ1-5): NAGVMQNPRHLVRRRGQEARLRCSPMKGHSHVYWYRQLPEEGLKFMVYLQKENIIDESGMPKERFSAEFPKEGPSILRIQQVVRGDSAAYFCASSPTESSMTQPQHFGDGTRLSIL.

This clonotype was observed many times. The chain combines TRBV28 with TRBJ1-5; the match to TRBD1 covers 8 bases. The CDR3 has 15 amino acids. Unmatched junction bases numbered 5, after V lost 4 bases and J lost 3 bases. Germline V gives CDR1 MDHEN, CDR2 SYDVKM. CDR3 sequence reads: CASSYRDRPNQPQHF. The DNA of the CDR3 is TGTGCCAGCAGTTACCGGGACAGGCCCAATCAGCCCCAGCATTTT.

Many counts were recorded for this clonotype. This sequence joins TRBV2 and TRBJ2-7, with 8 bases aligning to TRBD2. Germline V gene sequence: CDR1 SNHLY, CDR2 FYNNEI. J was trimmed by 4 bases and V by 5 bases; bases with no gene match: 10. CDR3 length: 15 amino acids. The CDR3 nucleotides read TGTGCCAGCAGTTTGCGAGCGGGGGTTTCTTACGAGCAGTACTTC. Translated: CASSLRAGVSYEQYF.

This clonotype came up a few times. A read error may be the cause here, since a much bigger clone is one base away. The chain recombines TRBV9 with TRBJ1-4; tentatively, D is TRBD1 (6 bases). V was trimmed by 1 base and J by 8 bases, leaving 15 bases between them. Per germline, CDR1 SGDLS and CDR2 YYNGEE. The CDR3 consists of 15 residues. In DNA, the CDR3 is TGTGCCAGCAGCGTACGAAGCAGGGGAAACGAAAAACTGTTTTTT. This codes for CASSVRSRGNEKLFF.

This clonotype came up many times. The chain links TRBV7-9 to TRBJ1-6; TRBD1 matches 7 bases. CDR1 and CDR2 (germline): SEHNR, FQNEAQ (reference sequence). This CDR3 spans 13 amino acids. V shed 6 bases, J shed 10 bases, and the junction held 6 bases outside the gene matches. The CDR3 loop reads CASRPRQGSPLHF. CDR3 bases: TGTGCCAGCAGACCAAGACAGGGCTCACCCCTCCACTTT.

This clonotype was found a few times. This chain's CDR3 is CASRRDLDVQETQYF. DNA for the CDR3: TGTGCCAGCAGACGGGACCTGGATGTCCAAGAGACCCAGTACTTC. V gene TRBV7-9 combines with J gene TRBJ2-5; the D gene could be TRBD1 or TRBD2 (5 bases each). The CDR3 loop spans 15 amino acids. V was cut by 6 bases and J by 1 base, with 15 bases left in between. Germline V gene lookup returns CDR1 SEHNR and CDR2 FQNEAQ (reference sequence).

This clonotype was observed many times. This sequence joins TRBV7-3 and TRBJ1-6, with D perhaps TRBD1 (5 bases). V was cut by 5 bases and J by 6 bases, with 14 bases left in between. Germline CDR1 SGHTA, CDR2 FQGTGA. The CDR3 has 15 residues. The CDR3 bases are TGTGCCAGCAGCGAAAGGGGACGTATTAATTCACCCCTCCACTTT. Its protein product is CASSERGRINSPLHF.

This clonotype was recorded many times. V is TRBV20-1 and J is TRBJ2-7; D perhaps matches TRBD1 (7 bases). Trimming shortened V by 3 bases and J by 2 bases, and 14 bases separated the two germline ends. Germline loops: CDR1 DFQATT, CDR2 SNEGSKA (reference sequence). The CDR3 extends over 14 amino acids. CDR3 region: CSASQGGVAYEQYF. CDR3 coding DNA: TGCAGTGCTAGTCAGGGGGGCGTGGCCTACGAGCAGTACTTC.

This clonotype was seen more than once but under ten times. The chain links TRBV18 to TRBJ2-5; 9 bases match TRBD1. The CDR3 runs 15 residues. The V gene end was trimmed by 2 bases and the J gene end by 5 bases; junction bases not matched to a gene: 6. Germline CDR1 KGHSH, CDR2 LQKENI. The CDR3 DNA reads as TGTGCCAGCTCACCAGAGACAGGGGGTGTGGAGACCCAGTACTTC. Translating gives CASSPETGGVETQYF.

The chain joins TRBV4-1 to TRBJ1-5; D gene ambiguous. The CDR3 length is 16 residues. Trimming took off 0 bases at V and 5 bases at J, with 14 bases between the two ends. The germline gives CDR1 MGHRA, CDR2 YSYEKL. In DNA form, the CDR3 reads TGCGCCAGCAGCCAAGATTTCGGGCTCGCGGATCAGCCCCAGCATTTT. Protein product: CASSQDFGLADQPQHF.

Ten or more counts support this clonotype. The V gene is TRBV6-2 or TRBV6-3, the J gene TRBJ1-5, with 9 bases matching TRBD1. Losses at the gene ends were 5 bases for V and 0 bases for J; bases not matched to a gene: 5. CDR3 length: 16 amino acids. The V gene's germline CDR1 is MNHEY and CDR2 SVGEGT. CDR3 sequence reads: CASSTRDRDSNQPQHF. CDR3 DNA: TGTGCCAGCAGTACCAGGGACAGGGATAGCAATCAGCCCCAGCATTTT.

The sample holds many counts of this clonotype. The chain couples TRBV20-1 to TRBJ2-3; D may be TRBD2 (7 bases). Trimming shortened V by 6 bases and J by 1 base, and 17 bases separated the two germline ends. This CDR3 is 15 amino acids long. The germline V gene encodes CDR1 DFQATT and CDR2 SNEGSKA (reference sequence). CDR3 loop: CSARGGRFGTDTQYF. DNA of the CDR3: TGCAGTGCGAGGGGGGGGAGATTTGGCACAGATACGCAGTATTTT.

About this clonotype itself: An end of the junction does not agree with germline; a read error may underlie this. This chain links TRBV5-4 with TRBJ2-5; 8 bases are a match to TRBD1. The CDR3 spans 16 residues. Germline V gives CDR1 SGHNT, CDR2 YYREEE (reference sequence). CDR3 residues: CASSSEMQGAGETQDF. The CDR3 region has the DNA TGTGCCAGCAGCTCAGAGATGCAGGGGGCTGGAGAGACCCAGGACTTC.

There are many counts of this clonotype. This chain joins TRBV6-1 and TRBJ2-2; D is uncertain. Trimming cost V 2 bases and J 0 bases, with 19 bases left between them. The CDR3 is 19 amino acids. The germline V gene has CDR1 MNHNS and CDR2 SASEGT. CDR3 protein: CASSEWVFSNTANTGELFF. CDR3 coding DNA: TGTGCCAGCAGTGAATGGGTCTTTTCGAATACCGCGAACACCGGGGAGCTGTTTTTT.

This clonotype was seen at least ten times. The V call is TRBV6-1, the J call TRBJ2-3; TRBD2 aligns across 12 bases. The CDR3 sequence is 16 residues long. Unmatched junction bases numbered 11, after V lost 6 bases and J lost 7 bases. The germline V gene encodes CDR1 MNHNS and CDR2 SASEGT. CDR3 sequence: CASSQRRLAGAYTQYF. The CDR3 region has the DNA TGTGCCAGCAGCCAACGCCGACTAGCGGGAGCGTATACGCAGTATTTT.

This clonotype was seen repeatedly, ten times or more. The rearrangement uses TRBV7-6 and TRBJ2-3; 12 nucleotides line up with TRBD2. J lost 0 bases, V lost 3 bases, and 1 base had no gene match. CDR3 size: 16 residues. The germline V gene encodes CDR1 SGHVS and CDR2 FNYEAQ. The chain's CDR3 is CASSFLAGGSTDTQYF. The CDR3 region has the DNA TGTGCCAGCAGCTTCCTAGCGGGAGGGAGCACAGATACGCAGTATTTT.

At least ten counts were recorded for this clonotype. This chain links TRBV27 with TRBJ2-7; D unclear. Trimming stripped 5 bases from V and 6 bases from J, with 20 bases between. Germline values: CDR1 MNHEY, CDR2 SMNVEV (reference sequence). CDR3 length: 15 residues. The CDR3 bases are TGTGCCAGCAGTCCCCCGTCCAAAGCAGCTGGCGAGCAGTACTTC. Its translation: CASSPPSKAAGEQYF.